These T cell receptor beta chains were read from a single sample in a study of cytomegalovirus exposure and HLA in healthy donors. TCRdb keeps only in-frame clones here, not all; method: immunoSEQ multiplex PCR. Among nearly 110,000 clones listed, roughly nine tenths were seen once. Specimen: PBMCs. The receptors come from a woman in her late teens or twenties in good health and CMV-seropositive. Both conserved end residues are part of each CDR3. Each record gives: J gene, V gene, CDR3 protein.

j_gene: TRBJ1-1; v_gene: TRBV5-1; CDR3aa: CASTEGTGGTEAFF
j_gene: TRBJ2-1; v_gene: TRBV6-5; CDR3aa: CASKGDDNEQFF
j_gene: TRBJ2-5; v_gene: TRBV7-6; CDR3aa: CASSPTRTGWGQETQYF
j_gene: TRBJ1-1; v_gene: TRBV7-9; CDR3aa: CASSSRGGNTEAFF
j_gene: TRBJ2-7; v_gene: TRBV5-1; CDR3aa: CASSLRGGEQYF
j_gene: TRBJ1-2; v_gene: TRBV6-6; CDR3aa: CASSTDRDRGLPAYTF
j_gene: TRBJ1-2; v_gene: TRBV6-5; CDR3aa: CASSYSTGVFRFGYTF
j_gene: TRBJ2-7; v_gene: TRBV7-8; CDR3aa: CASSLDPRQGIPYEQYF
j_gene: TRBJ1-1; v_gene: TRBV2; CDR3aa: CASRNPRGATEAFF
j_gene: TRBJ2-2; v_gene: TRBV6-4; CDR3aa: CASRAQGGNTGELFF
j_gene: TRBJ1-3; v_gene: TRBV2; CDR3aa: CASSWTGPNTIYF
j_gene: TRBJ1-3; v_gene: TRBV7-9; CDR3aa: CASSQQDSPSSGNTIYF
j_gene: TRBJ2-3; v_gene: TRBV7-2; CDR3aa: CASSLGLLTDTQYF
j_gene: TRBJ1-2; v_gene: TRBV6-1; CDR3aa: CASSEALGQRYGYTF
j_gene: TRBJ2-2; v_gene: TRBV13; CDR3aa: CASSLTGQGKAGELFF
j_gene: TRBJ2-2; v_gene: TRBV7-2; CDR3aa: CASSLAPASGGLANTGELFF